This T cell receptor beta chain was observed in a study of blood T cell repertoires in COVID-19. TCRdb's copy holds only in-frame clones and misses some; the assay was immunoSEQ multiplex PCR. The table shows roughly 200,000 clones, with 65% to 90% occurring only once. This TCR was recovered from a human donor in a cohort sampled during active COVID-19. Sequencing was carried out using peripheral blood.

As DNA, the CDR3 is TGCGCCAGCAGCTTGTCCCATACTAGCGCGACTTACGAGCAGTACTTC. This sequence encodes CASSLSHTSATYEQYF. The gene calls are TRBV5-1 and TRBJ2-7, with 7 bases that match TRBD2. The junction had 11 bases not matched to a gene; V was cut back by 1 base and J by 4 bases. The germline CDR1 and CDR2 sequences are SGHRS and YFSETQ. The CDR3 runs 16 residues.